This is a list of T cell receptor beta chains from one sample in a study of T cells after yellow fever vaccination. TCRdb fed the 5' RACE reads into MiXCR, producing one record per CDR3 protein. The table lists hundreds of thousands of distinct CDR3 sequences, roughly an eighth of them singletons, with 14% to 15% in the top ten. The specimen was PBMCs, collected on the day of the yellow fever booster vaccination. The receptors come from a man aged 25-45 years who received the YFV17D yellow fever vaccine. The CDR3 runs from the conserved cysteine through the conserved F or W. Each record gives: J gene, V gene, D gene, clone size, CDR3 protein, CDR3 DNA. The D gene is left open where the match is weak. Size values are once, few and many counts, or a class for expanded clones, and some rows have none.

j_gene: TRBJ2-3; v_gene: TRBV20-1; d_gene: .; abundance: .; CDR3aa: CSLGGGGSDTQYF; CDR3nt: TGCAGCCTAGGGGGGGGCGGCTCAGATACGCAGTATTTT
j_gene: TRBJ2-1; v_gene: TRBV28; d_gene: .; abundance: .; CDR3aa: CASSLEVGNNEQFF; CDR3nt: TGTGCCAGCAGTTTAGAAGTGGGAAACAATGAGCAGTTCTTC
j_gene: TRBJ1-2; v_gene: TRBV5-1; d_gene: .; abundance: .; CDR3aa: CASSFWDEGYTF; CDR3nt: TGCGCCAGCAGCTTTTGGGATGAGGGCTACACCTTC
j_gene: TRBJ2-1; v_gene: TRBV10-3; d_gene: TRBD2; abundance: many; CDR3aa: CAISETSGLDNEQFF; CDR3nt: TGTGCCATCAGTGAGACTAGCGGGCTGGATAATGAGCAGTTCTTC
j_gene: TRBJ2-4; v_gene: TRBV30; d_gene: .; abundance: many; CDR3aa: CAWSFFELAKNIQYF; CDR3nt: TGTGCCTGGAGTTTTTTCGAACTAGCCAAAAACATTCAGTACTTC
j_gene: TRBJ2-3; v_gene: TRBV7-2; d_gene: TRBD2; abundance: few; CDR3aa: CASRGTRPDTQYF; CDR3nt: TGTGCCAGCCGCGGGACTAGGCCAGATACGCAGTATTTT
j_gene: TRBJ2-7; v_gene: TRBV9; d_gene: .; abundance: few; CDR3aa: CASSVTYSYEQYF; CDR3nt: TGTGCCAGCAGCGTCACATATTCCTACGAGCAGTACTTC
j_gene: TRBJ2-7; v_gene: TRBV7-2; d_gene: TRBD2; abundance: .; CDR3aa: CASSFASGRVDEQYF; CDR3nt: TGTGCCAGCAGCTTCGCTAGCGGGAGGGTGGACGAGCAGTACTTC
j_gene: TRBJ1-1; v_gene: TRBV7-2; d_gene: .; abundance: .; CDR3aa: CASSPAPGQMNTEAFF; CDR3nt: TGTGCCAGCAGCCCCGCCCCCGGACAGATGAACACTGAAGCTTTCTTT
j_gene: TRBJ1-5; v_gene: TRBV18; d_gene: TRBD1; abundance: few; CDR3aa: CASSPPSGTDNQPQHF; CDR3nt: TGTGCCAGCTCACCACCGAGCGGGACAGACAATCAGCCCCAGCATTTT
j_gene: TRBJ2-7; v_gene: TRBV27; d_gene: TRBD2; abundance: many; CDR3aa: CASRAGGQKQYF; CDR3nt: TGTGCCAGTCGAGCGGGAGGGCAAAAGCAGTACTTC
j_gene: TRBJ2-3; v_gene: TRBV15; d_gene: .; abundance: few; CDR3aa: CATSRAGTDTQYF; CDR3nt: TGTGCCACCAGCCGGGCCGGTACAGATACGCAGTATTTT
j_gene: TRBJ2-1; v_gene: TRBV12-3/TRBV12-4; d_gene: .; abundance: many; CDR3aa: CASTVGFQKKQFF; CDR3nt: TGTGCCAGCACCGTAGGCTTCCAAAAGAAACAGTTCTTC
j_gene: TRBJ2-2; v_gene: TRBV20-1; d_gene: TRBD1; abundance: .; CDR3aa: CSARNTGGKELFF; CDR3nt: TGCAGTGCTAGGAATACAGGGGGCAAGGAGCTGTTTTTT
j_gene: TRBJ2-3; v_gene: TRBV6-1; d_gene: .; abundance: few; CDR3aa: CASNQRGGSTDTQYF; CDR3nt: TGTGCCAGCAACCAACGAGGAGGGAGCACAGATACGCAGTATTTT
j_gene: TRBJ2-7; v_gene: TRBV20-1; d_gene: .; abundance: .; CDR3aa: CSARPGARTYEQYF; CDR3nt: TGCAGTGCTAGGCCCGGGGCTAGAACCTACGAGCAGTACTTC
j_gene: TRBJ2-3; v_gene: TRBV15; d_gene: .; abundance: .; CDR3aa: CATSVYSSGTDTQYF; CDR3nt: TGTGCCACCAGCGTTTACTCTAGCGGCACAGATACGCAGTATTTT
j_gene: TRBJ1-5; v_gene: TRBV12-3/TRBV12-4; d_gene: .; abundance: .; CDR3aa: CASSGFVSPGLGNQPQHF; CDR3nt: TGTGCCAGCAGTGGATTTGTTTCACCCGGGCTTGGCAATCAGCCCCAGCATTTT
j_gene: TRBJ2-6; v_gene: TRBV5-1; d_gene: .; abundance: .; CDR3aa: CASSLTQQGLSGANVLTF; CDR3nt: TGCGCCAGCAGCTTAACCCAACAGGGATTGAGTGGGGCCAACGTCCTGACTTTC
j_gene: TRBJ2-7; v_gene: TRBV20-1; d_gene: TRBD2; abundance: many; CDR3aa: CSASQGGYEQYF; CDR3nt: TGCAGTGCTAGCCAGGGAGGGTACGAGCAGTACTTC
j_gene: TRBJ1-6; v_gene: TRBV27; d_gene: .; abundance: .; CDR3aa: CASSLYGVGPKKPSPLHF; CDR3nt: TGTGCCAGCAGTTTATACGGCGTAGGCCCCAAGAAGCCGTCACCCCTCCACTTT
j_gene: TRBJ2-1; v_gene: TRBV3-1; d_gene: TRBD1; abundance: few; CDR3aa: CASSQGGTGYNEQFF; CDR3nt: TGTGCCAGCAGCCAAGGTGGGACAGGGTACAATGAGCAGTTCTTC
j_gene: TRBJ2-3; v_gene: TRBV18; d_gene: .; abundance: few; CDR3aa: CASSPSGSRGRSTDTQYF; CDR3nt: TGTGCCAGCTCACCATCGGGGTCCAGGGGGAGGTCGACAGATACGCAGTATTTT
j_gene: TRBJ2-1; v_gene: TRBV5-1; d_gene: .; abundance: .; CDR3aa: CASSSLRGKDTNEQFF; CDR3nt: TGCGCCAGCAGCTCCCTTCGGGGTAAAGACACAAATGAGCAGTTCTTC
j_gene: TRBJ1-5; v_gene: TRBV5-8; d_gene: TRBD1; abundance: few; CDR3aa: CASSVGQVGNQPQHF; CDR3nt: TGTGCCAGCAGCGTGGGACAGGTGGGAAATCAGCCCCAGCATTTT
j_gene: TRBJ2-1; v_gene: TRBV7-2; d_gene: .; abundance: .; CDR3aa: CASSLLRGTEGQFF; CDR3nt: TGTGCCAGCAGCTTACTGCGGGGGACAGAGGGGCAGTTCTTC
j_gene: TRBJ2-2; v_gene: TRBV11-2; d_gene: .; abundance: .; CDR3aa: CASRVGDTGELFF; CDR3nt: TGTGCCAGCAGAGTTGGGGACACCGGGGAGCTGTTTTTT
j_gene: TRBJ2-1; v_gene: TRBV28; d_gene: TRBD2; abundance: .; CDR3aa: CASSFTSGNQKSSYNEQFF; CDR3nt: TGTGCCAGCAGTTTTACTAGCGGGAACCAAAAAAGCTCCTACAATGAGCAGTTCTTC
j_gene: TRBJ2-5; v_gene: TRBV5-1; d_gene: .; abundance: few; CDR3aa: CASSDRAIPETQYF; CDR3nt: TGCGCCAGCTCTGACAGAGCCATACCAGAGACCCAGTACTTC
j_gene: TRBJ1-1; v_gene: TRBV11-2; d_gene: TRBD1; abundance: many; CDR3aa: CASSLVAGQEGTEAFF; CDR3nt: TGTGCCAGCAGCTTAGTCGCGGGACAGGAAGGCACTGAAGCTTTCTTT
j_gene: TRBJ2-5; v_gene: TRBV29-1; d_gene: .; abundance: few; CDR3aa: CSVEQGGSETQYF; CDR3nt: TGCAGCGTTGAACAGGGCGGTTCAGAGACCCAGTACTTC
j_gene: TRBJ2-3; v_gene: TRBV20-1; d_gene: .; abundance: many; CDR3aa: CSARDTRFSADTQYF; CDR3nt: TGCAGTGCTAGAGATACTAGATTTTCCGCAGATACGCAGTATTTT
j_gene: TRBJ2-2; v_gene: TRBV27; d_gene: TRBD2; abundance: few; CDR3aa: CASRRTTSGRAGELFF; CDR3nt: TGTGCCAGCAGGCGGACGACTAGCGGGAGGGCCGGGGAGCTGTTTTTT
j_gene: TRBJ1-1; v_gene: TRBV29-1; d_gene: .; abundance: few; CDR3aa: CSVEENTEAFF; CDR3nt: TGCAGCGTTGAAGAGAACACTGAAGCTTTCTTT
j_gene: TRBJ1-1; v_gene: TRBV5-4; d_gene: .; abundance: many; CDR3aa: CASSLGSTEAFF; CDR3nt: TGTGCCAGCAGCTTGGGAAGCACTGAAGCTTTCTTT
j_gene: TRBJ2-3; v_gene: TRBV23-1; d_gene: .; abundance: few; CDR3aa: CASSPPPYDTQYF; CDR3nt: TGCGCCAGCAGCCCACCCCCGTACGATACGCAGTATTTT
j_gene: TRBJ2-7; v_gene: TRBV7-2; d_gene: .; abundance: many; CDR3aa: CASSLGTVVSYEQYF; CDR3nt: TGTGCCAGCAGCTTAGGGACTGTGGTATCCTACGAGCAGTACTTC
j_gene: TRBJ2-1; v_gene: TRBV7-2; d_gene: .; abundance: .; CDR3aa: CASSPLSVLNEQFF; CDR3nt: TGTGCCAGCAGCCCTCTATCGGTGTTGAATGAGCAGTTCTTC
j_gene: TRBJ2-2; v_gene: TRBV27; d_gene: TRBD2; abundance: .; CDR3aa: CASSLGPGLAGPNTGELFF; CDR3nt: TGTGCCAGCAGTTTAGGACCGGGACTAGCGGGTCCGAACACCGGGGAGCTGTTTTTT
j_gene: TRBJ1-1; v_gene: TRBV11-2; d_gene: .; abundance: few; CDR3aa: CASSHQRSSSEAFF; CDR3nt: TGTGCCAGCAGCCACCAACGGAGCTCGTCTGAAGCTTTCTTT
j_gene: TRBJ2-1; v_gene: TRBV7-2; d_gene: TRBD2; abundance: few; CDR3aa: CASKPPPAGVNEQFF; CDR3nt: TGTGCCAGCAAACCACCCCCAGCGGGAGTGAATGAGCAGTTCTTC
j_gene: TRBJ2-1; v_gene: TRBV9; d_gene: .; abundance: few; CDR3aa: CASNPAGSGGGEQFF; CDR3nt: TGTGCCAGCAACCCCGCCGGGAGCGGCGGCGGTGAGCAGTTCTTC
j_gene: TRBJ2-7; v_gene: TRBV12-5; d_gene: .; abundance: few; CDR3aa: CASGLPLRGLHAHEQYF; CDR3nt: TGTGCTAGTGGTTTGCCGTTAAGGGGGTTACATGCTCATGAGCAGTACTTC
j_gene: TRBJ2-1; v_gene: TRBV5-5; d_gene: TRBD1; abundance: .; CDR3aa: CASSWTGPAYNEQFF; CDR3nt: TGTGCCAGCAGCTGGACAGGGCCAGCCTACAATGAGCAGTTCTTC
j_gene: TRBJ2-1; v_gene: TRBV3-1; d_gene: .; abundance: few; CDR3aa: CASSQGRSNEQFF; CDR3nt: TGTGCCAGCAGCCAGGGGAGGAGCAATGAGCAGTTCTTC
j_gene: TRBJ2-3; v_gene: TRBV3-1; d_gene: TRBD2; abundance: .; CDR3aa: CASSPLGGRVGDTQYF; CDR3nt: TGTGCCAGCAGCCCCTTGGGCGGGAGAGTCGGAGATACGCAGTATTTT
j_gene: TRBJ2-1; v_gene: TRBV24-1; d_gene: .; abundance: .; CDR3aa: CALRAGGSPNEQFF; CDR3nt: TGTGCCCTACGGGCCGGAGGAAGCCCCAATGAGCAGTTCTTC
j_gene: TRBJ2-5; v_gene: TRBV10-3; d_gene: TRBD2; abundance: few; CDR3aa: CAISEWTSRRDETQYF; CDR3nt: TGTGCCATCAGTGAATGGACTAGCCGGAGGGATGAGACCCAGTACTTC
j_gene: TRBJ2-1; v_gene: TRBV28; d_gene: .; abundance: few; CDR3aa: CAIGHEQFF; CDR3nt: TGTGCCATCGGCCATGAGCAGTTCTTC